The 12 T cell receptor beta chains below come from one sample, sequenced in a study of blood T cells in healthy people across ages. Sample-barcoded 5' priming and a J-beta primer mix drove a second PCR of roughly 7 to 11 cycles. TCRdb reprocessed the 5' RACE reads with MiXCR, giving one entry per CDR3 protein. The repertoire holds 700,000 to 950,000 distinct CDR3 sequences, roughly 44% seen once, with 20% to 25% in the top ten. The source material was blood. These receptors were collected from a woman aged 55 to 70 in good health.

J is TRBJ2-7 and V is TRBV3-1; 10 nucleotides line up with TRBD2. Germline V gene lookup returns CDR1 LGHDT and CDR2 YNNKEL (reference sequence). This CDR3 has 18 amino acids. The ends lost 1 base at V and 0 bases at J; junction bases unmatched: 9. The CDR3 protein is CASSQAALAGAFSYEQYF. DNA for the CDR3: TGTGCCAGCAGCCAAGCGGCGCTAGCGGGGGCCTTCTCCTACGAGCAGTACTTC.

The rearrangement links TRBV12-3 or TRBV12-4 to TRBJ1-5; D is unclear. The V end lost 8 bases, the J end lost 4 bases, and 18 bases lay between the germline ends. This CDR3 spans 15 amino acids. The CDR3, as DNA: TGTGCCAGCTCCAGGACGGACGCCTCAAATCAGCCCCAGCATTTT. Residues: CASSRTDASNQPQHF.

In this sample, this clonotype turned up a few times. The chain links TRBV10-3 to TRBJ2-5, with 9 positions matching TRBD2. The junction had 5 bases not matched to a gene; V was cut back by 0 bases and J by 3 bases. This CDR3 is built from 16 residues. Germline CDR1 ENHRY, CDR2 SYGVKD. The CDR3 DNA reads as TGTGCCATCAGTGAGTCGGGAGTAGCGGGAGAAGAGACCCAGTACTTC. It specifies CAISESGVAGEETQYF.

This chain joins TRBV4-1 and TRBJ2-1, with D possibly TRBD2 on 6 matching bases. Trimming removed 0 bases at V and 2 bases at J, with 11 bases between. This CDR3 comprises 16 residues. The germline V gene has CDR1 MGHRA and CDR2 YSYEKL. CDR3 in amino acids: CASSQDRRVTYNEQFF. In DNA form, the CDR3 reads TGCGCCAGCAGCCAAGATAGGAGGGTCACCTACAATGAGCAGTTCTTC.

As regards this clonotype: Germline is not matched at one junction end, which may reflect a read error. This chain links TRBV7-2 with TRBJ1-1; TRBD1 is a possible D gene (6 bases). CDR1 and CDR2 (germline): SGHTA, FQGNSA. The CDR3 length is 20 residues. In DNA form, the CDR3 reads TGTGTCAGCAGCTTAGTTCGGTTATTTTTGGGGGCGGGGGGGAACACTGAAGCTTTCTTT. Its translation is CVSSLVRLFLGAGGNTEAFF.

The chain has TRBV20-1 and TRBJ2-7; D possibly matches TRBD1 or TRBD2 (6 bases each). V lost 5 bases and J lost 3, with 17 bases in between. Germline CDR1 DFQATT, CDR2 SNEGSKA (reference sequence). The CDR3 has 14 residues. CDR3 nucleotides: TGCAGTGCTCCCCCTAGGGGGGACGTCTACGAGCAGTACTTC. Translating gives CSAPPRGDVYEQYF.

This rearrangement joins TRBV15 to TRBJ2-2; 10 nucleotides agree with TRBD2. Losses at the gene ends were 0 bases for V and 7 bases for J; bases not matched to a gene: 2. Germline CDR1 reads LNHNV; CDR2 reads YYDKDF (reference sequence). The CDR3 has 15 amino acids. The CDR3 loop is CATSREAGGVGELFF. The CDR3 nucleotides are TGTGCCACCAGCAGAGAAGCGGGGGGGGTCGGGGAGCTGTTTTTT.

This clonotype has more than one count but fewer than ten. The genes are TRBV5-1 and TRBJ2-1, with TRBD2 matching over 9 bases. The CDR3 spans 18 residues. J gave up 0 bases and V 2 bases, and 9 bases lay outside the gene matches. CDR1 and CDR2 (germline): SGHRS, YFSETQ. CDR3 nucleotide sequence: TGCGCCAGCAGCTTCAAACTAGCGGGTCGTAGCTCCTACAATGAGCAGTTCTTC. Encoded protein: CASSFKLAGRSSYNEQFF.

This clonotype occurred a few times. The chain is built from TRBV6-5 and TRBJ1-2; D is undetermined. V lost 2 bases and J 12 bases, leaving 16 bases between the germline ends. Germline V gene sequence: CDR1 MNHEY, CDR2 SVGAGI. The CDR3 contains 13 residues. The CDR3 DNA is TGTGCCAGCAGTTACCGGCAGGAAAGTGGTGACACCTTC. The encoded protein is CASSYRQESGDTF.

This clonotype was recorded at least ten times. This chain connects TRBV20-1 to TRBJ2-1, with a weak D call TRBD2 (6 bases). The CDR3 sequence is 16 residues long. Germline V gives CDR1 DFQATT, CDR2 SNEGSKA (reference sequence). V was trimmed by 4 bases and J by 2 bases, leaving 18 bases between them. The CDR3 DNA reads TGCAGTGCTACAAGTAGCGGAAGAGACGCCTACAATGAGCAGTTCTTC. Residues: CSATSSGRDAYNEQFF.

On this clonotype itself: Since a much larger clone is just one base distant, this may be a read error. This chain's CDR3 is CASSLMTGEYNEQYF. CDR3 nucleotide sequence: TGTGCCAGCAGCTTAATGACGGGAGAGTACAATGAGCAGTACTTC. The V and J genes are TRBV7-3 and TRBJ2-1, with a tentative D call TRBD2 (6 bases). The J call is uncertain, as TRBJ2-7 better fits the DNA end. This CDR3 is built from 15 residues. The germline V gene has CDR1 SGHTA and CDR2 FQGTGA.

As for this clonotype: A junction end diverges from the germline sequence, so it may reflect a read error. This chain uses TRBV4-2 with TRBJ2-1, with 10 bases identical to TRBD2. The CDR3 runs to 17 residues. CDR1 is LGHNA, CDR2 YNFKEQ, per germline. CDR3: CASSPKLAGSSYNEQFF. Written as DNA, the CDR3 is TGTGCTAGCAGCCCCAAACTAGCGGGGAGCTCCTACAATGAGCAGTTCTTC.